The TCR beta chain under discussion was sequenced for a study of blood T cell repertoires in COVID-19. Study at large: PBMCs, B-cell-depleted T cells, or T cells provided the cDNA or gDNA that made up the material.

TCRdb keeps only in-frame clones here, not all; method: immunoSEQ multiplex PCR. The sample holds over 70,000 clones, approximately 88% seen once. This TCR was sampled from a woman of 80 years or more with acute or convalescent COVID-19. Source material: peripheral blood.

The CDR3 DNA follows: TGTGCCAGCAGCTTAAGCGTTGAAGCTTTCTTT. Its protein is CASSLSVEAFF. This chain links TRBV7-9 with TRBJ1-1; D not certain. The CDR3 covers 11 residues. Germline V gene sequence: CDR1 SEHNR, CDR2 FQNEAQ (reference sequence). V lost 2 bases and J lost 7, with 5 bases in between.